A selection of T cell receptor beta chains follows, all from one sample in a study of CD8+ T cells in alopecia areata. Libraries were prepared by immunoSEQ multiplex PCR; TCRdb keeps only in-frame clonotypes and omits some of them. This table has 90,000 to 120,000 clones, roughly 84% appearing once. The sequences come from CD8+ T cells sorted from blood, collected at week 24, from a patient treated with tofacitinib. These receptor sequences come from a human donor with alopecia areata. Both conserved end residues are part of each CDR3. D genes are given only for firm matches. Rows give clone size only sometimes, using once, few, many, or a class for an expanded clone.

v_call: TRBV29-1; j_call: TRBJ1-1; clone_size: NA; d_call: TRBD1; cdr3_aa: CSAPDRGLMNTEAFF; cdr3_nt: TGCAGCGCCCCGGACAGGGGACTAATGAACACTGAAGCTTTCTTT
v_call: TRBV5-1; j_call: TRBJ2-3; clone_size: NA; d_call: TRBD1; cdr3_aa: CASSLAVGQGAGTDTQYF; cdr3_nt: TGCGCCAGCAGCTTGGCCGTAGGACAGGGGGCAGGGACAGATACGCAGTATTTT
v_call: TRBV5-6; j_call: TRBJ1-4; clone_size: NA; d_call: NA; cdr3_aa: CASIPGSAGTIATNEKLFF; cdr3_nt: TGTGCCAGCATCCCTGGGTCGGCAGGGACCATTGCAACTAATGAAAAACTGTTTTTT
v_call: TRBV4-3; j_call: TRBJ2-1; clone_size: NA; d_call: NA; cdr3_aa: CASSLRGPYNEQFF; cdr3_nt: TGCGCCAGCAGCCTTCGGGGGCCCTACAATGAGCAGTTCTTC
v_call: TRBV2; j_call: TRBJ2-5; clone_size: NA; d_call: NA; cdr3_aa: CASTPPLGNQETQYF; cdr3_nt: TGTGCCAGCACCCCTCCATTGGGGAACCAAGAGACCCAGTACTTC
v_call: TRBV5-1; j_call: TRBJ2-2; clone_size: NA; d_call: NA; cdr3_aa: CASSPGNTGELFF; cdr3_nt: TGCGCCAGCAGTCCCGGGAACACCGGGGAGCTGTTTTTT
v_call: TRBV2; j_call: TRBJ2-3; clone_size: once; d_call: TRBD1; cdr3_aa: CASSSQQGAGTDTQYF; cdr3_nt: TGTGCCAGCAGTTCTCAACAGGGGGCTGGGACAGATACGCAGTATTTT
v_call: TRBV6-5; j_call: TRBJ2-7; clone_size: NA; d_call: NA; cdr3_aa: CASSYSRIYEQYF; cdr3_nt: TGTGCCAGCAGTTACTCTCGGATTTACGAGCAGTACTTC
v_call: TRBV30; j_call: TRBJ2-7; clone_size: NA; d_call: NA; cdr3_aa: CAWADSYEQYF; cdr3_nt: TGTGCCTGGGCGGACAGCTACGAGCAGTACTTC
v_call: TRBV5-8; j_call: TRBJ2-7; clone_size: NA; d_call: NA; cdr3_aa: CASSSGLYEQYF; cdr3_nt: TGTGCCAGCAGCTCGGGCCTCTACGAGCAGTACTTC
v_call: TRBV19; j_call: TRBJ1-2; clone_size: NA; d_call: NA; cdr3_aa: CASSIKGRNGYTF; cdr3_nt: TGTGCCAGTAGTATTAAGGGGAGGAATGGCTACACCTTC
v_call: TRBV15; j_call: TRBJ1-1; clone_size: NA; d_call: TRBD1; cdr3_aa: CATSIKDRSFTEAFF; cdr3_nt: TGTGCCACCAGCATTAAGGACAGGTCGTTCACTGAAGCTTTCTTT